The subject of this entry is one T cell receptor beta chain. Its antigen remains unidentified. TCRdb reanalyzed the PCR reads via MiXCR. Of tens of thousands of clones listed, 15% to 20% are singletons. The data derive from a study of metastatic and nonmetastatic thyroid tumors. Ahead of thyroid surgery, no patient had received treatment of any kind. Study-wide results and limits: Patients with malignant thyroid tumors reportedly had significantly higher TCR beta diversity than those with benign nodules, in blood and tumor.

The receptor was isolated from a male donor with papillary thyroid cancer or a benign thyroid nodule (not recorded which). Some clones in this sample may be carry-over from other donors' samples. The source material was blood.

The CDR3 nucleotides are TGTGCCAGCAACGAGTGTAGCGGGGGCCGGGAGCTGTTTTTT. Encoded protein: CASNECSGGRELFF. This chain uses TRBV6-2 or TRBV6-3 with TRBJ2-2; 9 nucleotides match TRBD2. V shed 7 bases, J shed 9 bases, and the junction held 9 bases outside the gene matches. This CDR3 is 14 amino acids long. Germline V gene lookup returns CDR1 MNHEY and CDR2 SVGEGT.